The 26 T cell receptor beta chains reported below all come from one sample, sequenced in a study of T cell responses to AZD1222 COVID-19 vaccine. The assay was immunoSEQ multiplex PCR, and TCRdb's table has in-frame clones only and misses some. Here the sample spans roughly 80,000 clones, about nine tenths being singletons. Sequencing used peripheral blood, obtained 28 days after the second AZD1222 dose. Source of these receptors: an adult who received the AZD1222 COVID-19 vaccine.

V and J are TRBV24-1 and TRBJ2-5; 10 nucleotides agree with TRBD2. The CDR3 is made up of 15 amino acids. J lost 5 bases, V lost 2 bases, and 4 bases had no gene match. Germline CDR1 KGHDR, CDR2 SFDVKD. The DNA of the CDR3 is TGTGCCACCAGTGATTCGGGACTAGCGCGGGAGACCCAGTACTTC. Its protein product is CATSDSGLARETQYF.

The V and J genes are TRBV6-5 and TRBJ1-1; TRBD1 is a possible D gene (5 bases). Between the trimmed V and J ends, which lost 5 bases and 4 bases, there was a span of 14 bases. The CDR3 length is 14 residues. Looked up from germline, CDR1 is MNHEY and CDR2 is SVGAGI. The CDR3 DNA follows: TGTGCCAGCAGTCCCTCGGGGGGGACCACTGAAGCTTTCTTT. This sequence encodes CASSPSGGTTEAFF.

The chain has TRBV3-1 (or the pseudogene TRBV3-2) and TRBJ2-2; D unclear. The CDR3 loop spans 16 amino acids. Germline-derived CDR1 and CDR2 are LGHDT and YNNKEL (reference sequence). Trimming pared 0 bases from V and 6 bases from J, leaving 14 bases between. This chain's CDR3 is CASSQDQRPKAGELFF. The CDR3 DNA follows: TGTGCCAGCAGCCAAGATCAGCGACCCAAGGCCGGGGAGCTGTTTTTT.

The CDR3 sequence: CASSWGQGANQPQHF. CDR3 coding DNA: TGTGCCAGCAGCTGGGGCCAGGGGGCTAACCAGCCCCAGCATTTT. The V and J genes are TRBV5-5 and TRBJ1-5; 8 nucleotides match TRBD1. J lost 7 bases, V lost 3 bases, and 9 bases had no gene match. Germline V gene lookup returns CDR1 SGHKS and CDR2 YYEKEE (reference sequence). The CDR3 consists of 15 residues.

V usage is TRBV25-1 and J usage is TRBJ2-7; a weak D match, TRBD1 (5 bases). V lost 6 bases and J lost 7, with 13 bases in between. The CDR3 length is 12 residues. Germline lookup yields CDR1 MGHDK and CDR2 SYGVNS. The CDR3 nucleotides read TGTGCCAGCAGAGCGACAGCCAGGGAGCAGTACTTC. As protein: CASRATAREQYF.

This clone was recorded a few times. The CDR3 DNA follows: TGTGCCAGCAGCTTAGAAACAGGGCGAATTAATTCACCCCTCCACTTT. Its protein product is CASSLETGRINSPLHF. The J gene is TRBJ1-6, the V gene TRBV7-2; D might be TRBD1 (6 bases). V was trimmed by 1 base and J by 6 bases, leaving 13 bases between them. In germline, CDR1 is SGHTA, CDR2 FQGNSA. The CDR3 extends over 16 amino acids.

As concerns this clone: A read error may account for a junction end that differs from germline. CDR3 loop: CASSLIRGGRGSF. In nucleotides, the CDR3 is TGTGCCAGCAGTTTAATAAGAGGCGGACGAGGTAGCTTC. The gene calls are TRBV28 and TRBJ2-4; no firm D call. Germline assignment: CDR1 MDHEN and CDR2 SYDVKM. CDR3 size: 13 residues.

V usage is TRBV7-2 and J usage is TRBJ2-2; 9 bases agree with TRBD1. Germline lookup yields CDR1 SGHTA and CDR2 FQGNSA. The CDR3 is 15 residues long. Trimming at V came to 5 bases and at J to 5 bases, leaving 6 bases not matched to a gene. Here the CDR3 reads CASSTQTGGTGELFF. The DNA of the CDR3 is TGTGCCAGCAGCACCCAGACAGGGGGGACCGGGGAGCTGTTTTTT.

The gene calls are TRBV6-6 and TRBJ1-5, with TRBD1 as a possible D gene (6 bases). CDR1 and CDR2 from the germline V gene are MNHNY and SVGAGI (reference sequence). This CDR3 is 17 amino acids long. Trimming took off 5 bases at V and 0 bases at J, with 17 bases between the two ends. The CDR3 loop reads CASSLGTPLYSNQPQHF. The CDR3 DNA sequence: TGTGCCAGCAGTCTCGGGACACCCCTTTATAGCAATCAGCCCCAGCATTTT.

The V call is TRBV11-2, the J call TRBJ2-5, with D uncertain. V lost 4 bases, J lost 1 base, and 7 bases lay in between. The CDR3 spans 13 residues. Germline V lookup: CDR1 SGHAT, CDR2 FQNNGV. The CDR3 sequence is CASSSRPQETQYF. DNA for the CDR3: TGTGCCAGCAGCTCCAGGCCCCAAGAGACCCAGTACTTC.

The rearrangement joins TRBV7-2 to TRBJ1-6; TRBD1 matches 8 bases. The CDR3 covers 17 residues. Germline V gives CDR1 SGHTA, CDR2 FQGNSA. V lost 1 base and J lost 7; bases outside the gene matches: 9. This CDR3 is CASSLVGQGRGNSPLHF. CDR3 nucleotide sequence: TGTGCCAGCAGCTTAGTCGGACAGGGTCGGGGAAATTCACCCCTCCACTTT.

The V and J genes are TRBV9 and TRBJ2-3; TRBD2 agrees at 8 bases. Trimming took 0 bases from V and 5 from J; bases not matched to a gene: 8. The CDR3 consists of 16 residues. The germline gives CDR1 SGDLS, CDR2 YYNGEE. The CDR3 region is CASSVAPTSGRDTQYF. The CDR3 nucleotides read TGTGCCAGCAGCGTAGCTCCAACTAGCGGACGAGATACGCAGTATTTT.

J is TRBJ2-3 and V is TRBV30; 16 bases agree with TRBD2. This CDR3 has 16 amino acids. Per the germline V gene, CDR1 is GTSNPN and CDR2 is SVGIG (reference sequence). The V segment lost 3 bases and the J segment 6 bases; nucleotides outside the gene matches: 6. CDR3 loop: CAWRKGTSGGADTQYF. CDR3 coding DNA: TGTGCCTGGAGAAAGGGGACTAGCGGGGGGGCGGATACGCAGTATTTT. Looking up the rest from reference TRBV30 and TRBJ2-3 gives the full variable domain: SQTIHQWPATLVQPVGSPLSLECTVEGTSNPNLYWYRQAAGRGLQLLFYSVGIGQISSEVPQNLSASRPQDRQFILSSKKLLLSDSGFYLCAWRKGTSGGADTQYFGPGTRLTVL.

V usage is TRBV19 and J usage is TRBJ2-3; either TRBD1 or TRBD2 may fit D (5 bases each). The CDR3 runs to 14 residues. CDR1 LNHDA and CDR2 SQIVND come from the germline V gene (reference sequence). The V end was cut by 5 bases, the J end by 0 bases, with 9 bases between. CDR3 DNA: TGTGCCAGTAGTGGGACCGTCAGCACAGATACGCAGTATTTT. Its protein is CASSGTVSTDTQYF.

This chain joins TRBV19 and TRBJ1-5; D perhaps matches TRBD1 (6 bases). There are 15 residues in the CDR3. V lost 6 bases and J lost 6, with 18 bases in between. The germline CDR1 and CDR2 sequences are LNHDA and SQIVND (reference sequence). This CDR3 reads CASSLQGNGRQPQHF. The CDR3 coding sequence is TGTGCCAGTAGCCTACAGGGTAATGGGCGTCAGCCCCAGCATTTT. The whole variable domain, filled in from reference TRBV19 and TRBJ1-5, reads DGGITQSPKYLFRKEGQNVTLSCEQNLNHDAMYWYRQDPGQGLRLIYYSQIVNDFQKGDIAEGYSVSREKKESFPLTVTSAQKNPTAFYLCASSLQGNGRQPQHFGDGTRLSIL.

This rearrangement joins TRBV27 to TRBJ2-7; the D is unclear. Germline V gene lookup returns CDR1 MNHEY and CDR2 SMNVEV (reference sequence). The length of the CDR3 is 13 residues. V was trimmed by 5 bases and J by 2 bases, leaving 10 bases between them. The CDR3 sequence is CASSKYPAYEQYF. The CDR3 nucleotides read TGTGCCAGCAGTAAATATCCAGCCTACGAGCAGTACTTC.

The CDR3 is CASSSLDGLAGGSPYEQYF. CDR3 in DNA: TGTGCCAGCAGTTCTCTTGATGGACTAGCGGGGGGTTCTCCCTACGAGCAGTACTTC. This chain uses TRBV3-1 (or the pseudogene TRBV3-2) with TRBJ2-7; 14 bases are shared with TRBD2. This CDR3 contains 19 residues. After removal of 6 bases from V and 2 bases from J, the junction contained 15 bases not matched to a gene. Germline CDR1 LGHDT, CDR2 YNNKEL (reference sequence).

Remarks on this clone: Germline is not matched at one junction end, which may reflect a read error. The V and J genes are TRBV7-8 and TRBJ1-1, with D perhaps matching TRBD1 (5 bases). The CDR3 loop spans 15 amino acids. CDR1 is SGHVS and CDR2 is FQNEAQ in the germline V gene. CDR3 nucleotide sequence: TGTGCCAGCAGCGTAGCCCCGGGACTGGGGACTGAAGCTTTCTTT. Its translation: CASSVAPGLGTEAFF.

This clone appeared once. This sequence joins TRBV10-3 and TRBJ1-2, with 7 nucleotides matching TRBD1. This CDR3 is built from 16 residues. The J segment lost 4 bases and the V segment lost 0 bases, leaving 8 bases of the junction unmatched. Germline loops: CDR1 ENHRY, CDR2 SYGVKD. In DNA form, the CDR3 reads TGTGCCATCAGTGAGTCGGGGACAGACCTTAGCTATGGCTACACCTTC. Translating gives CAISESGTDLSYGYTF.

The chain carries TRBV15 and TRBJ2-3; D assignment may be TRBD1 or TRBD2 (7 bases each). This CDR3 contains 17 residues. V lost 5 bases and J lost 5, with 23 bases in between. Germline CDR1 and CDR2: LNHNV and YYDKDF (reference sequence). The CDR3: CATSRNPGRGRIDTQYF. For the CDR3, the DNA is TGTGCCACCAGCCGAAACCCGGGGAGGGGGCGTATAGATACGCAGTATTTT.

This clone was picked up one time. The J gene is TRBJ1-1, the V gene TRBV27, with D maybe TRBD1 (5 bases). The CDR3 extends over 14 amino acids. Germline V CDR1 and CDR2: MNHEY, SMNVEV (reference sequence). V was trimmed by 4 bases and J by 0 bases, leaving 9 bases between them. The CDR3 reads CASSSGGLNTEAFF. The CDR3 DNA sequence: TGTGCCAGCAGTTCCGGGGGTCTGAACACTGAAGCTTTCTTT.

The chain uses TRBV20-1 and TRBJ2-7; D is unclear. Between the trimmed V and J ends, which lost 4 bases and 4 bases, there was a span of 8 bases. CDR1 is DFQATT and CDR2 is SNEGSKA in the germline V gene (reference sequence). The CDR3 has 11 amino acids. The CDR3 sequence is CSAKWGYEQYF. The CDR3 DNA reads TGCAGTGCTAAGTGGGGATACGAGCAGTACTTC.

This chain joins TRBV7-2 and TRBJ1-6; 7 bases are a match to TRBD1. The CDR3 runs to 17 residues. CDR1 is SGHTA and CDR2 is FQGNSA in the germline V gene. V lost 5 bases, J lost 7 bases, and 14 bases stayed unmatched. The CDR3 region is CASSLRGGPKENSPLHF. In DNA, the CDR3 is TGTGCCAGCAGCCTCAGGGGGGGGCCGAAGGAAAATTCACCCCTCCACTTT.

This clone showed up just once. The chain is built from TRBV6-5 and TRBJ1-5; D remains unclear. Trimming took off 6 bases at V and 0 bases at J, with 3 bases between the two ends. The CDR3 spans 12 residues. Germline loops: CDR1 MNHEY, CDR2 SVGAGI. The CDR3 sequence: CASRNSNQPQHF. DNA for the CDR3: TGTGCCAGCAGGAATAGCAATCAGCCCCAGCATTTT.

The V call is TRBV7-9, the J call TRBJ2-4; TRBD2 aligns across 10 bases. CDR1 and CDR2 from the germline V gene are SEHNR and FQNEAQ (reference sequence). This CDR3 has 17 amino acids. V trimming: 0 bases; J trimming: 7 bases; junction bases outside the gene matches: 9. CDR3 sequence: CASSLASGTSVDNIQYF. CDR3 sequence (DNA): TGTGCCAGCAGCTTAGCGTCCGGGACTAGCGTTGATAACATTCAGTACTTC. The full variable domain, in which reference TRBV7-9 and TRBJ2-4 provide the parts outside the CDR3, is DTGVSQNPRHKITKRGQNVTFRCDPISEHNRLYWYRQTLGQGPEFLTYFQNEAQLEKSRLLSDRFSAERPKGSFSTLEIQRTEQGDSAMYLCASSLASGTSVDNIQYFGAGTRLSVL.

V is TRBV3-1 (or the pseudogene TRBV3-2) and J is TRBJ1-4; D remains ambiguous. In germline, CDR1 is LGHDT, CDR2 YNNKEL (reference sequence). The CDR3 is made up of 11 amino acids. The V gene lost 2 bases and the J gene lost 5 bases, with 0 bases spanning the gap. CDR3 protein: CASSQNEKLFF. The DNA of the CDR3 is TGTGCCAGCAGCCAAAATGAAAAACTGTTTTTT.